The present T cell receptor beta chain was sequenced within a study of CD8 T cells in ankylosing spondylitis. Overall study findings and caveats: Blood of patients with ankylosing spondylitis appeared to be characterized by a TCR beta motif of eight highly homologous variants.

Details on this clonotype: Its antigen is not known.

The authors made TCR beta libraries by quantitative 5'-RACE with molecular barcodes. TCRdb reanalysed the 5' RACE reads using MiXCR and keeps one entry per CDR3 protein. The sample includes about 160,000 distinct CDR3 sequences, 18% seen only once; the top ten take over 7.5%. V was cut by 2 bases and J by 3 bases, with 22 bases left in between. The CDR3 is 18 residues long. Germline CDR1 SGHAT, CDR2 FQDESV (reference sequence). Specimen: blood, either unsorted or a sorted T cell fraction (not recorded which). J is TRBJ2-5 and V is TRBV11-1; D is perhaps TRBD1 or TRBD2 (6 bases each). This clonotype originated in a male donor with ankylosing spondylitis or in good health (not recorded which). The CDR3 sequence is CASSLISFPEGEEETQYF. The DNA of the CDR3 is TGTGCCAGCAGCTTAATTTCGTTCCCCGAGGGGGAGGAAGAGACCCAGTACTTC. The variable domain in full, with the rest retrieved from reference TRBV11-1 and TRBJ2-5, is EAEVAQSPRYKITEKSQAVAFWCDPISGHATLYWYRQILGQGPELLVQFQDESVVDDSQLPKDRFSAERLKGVDSTLKIQPAELGDSAMYLCASSLISFPEGEEETQYFGPGTRLLVL.